The clone carrying this TCR beta chain was found a few times. TCRdb reprocessed the RT-PCR reads with MiXCR, giving one entry per CDR3 protein. This table has 400,000 to 500,000 distinct CDR3 sequences, more than 15% appearing once. The entry originates in a study of patients and donors after allogeneic stem cell transplantation. CDR3 length: 14 amino acids. The junction had 4 bases not matched to a gene; V was cut back by 3 bases and J by 6 bases. The V gene's germline CDR1 is SGHAT and CDR2 FQNNGV. Sequencing was performed on blood, either unsorted or a sorted T cell fraction (not recorded which). The chain is built from TRBV11-2 and TRBJ2-3; 9 bases are a match to TRBD2. The clonotype comes from a human donor who was either an allogeneic HSCT recipient or a stem cell or donor lymphocyte infusion donor (not recorded which). It is not recorded whose cells these are; they may come from a transplant donor. CDR3 DNA: TGTGCCAGCAGCTTCGGCGGGAGGGTGGATACGCAGTATTTT. This translates into CASSFGGRVDTQYF.